This entry concerns a single T cell receptor beta chain. Its antigen is as yet unknown. The data belong to a study of beta chain features in type 1 diabetes. General observations from the study: Among patients, naive, central memory and Treg TCRB repertoires appeared more similar than among healthy donors. In type 1 diabetes patients, VDJ junctions had fewer insertions; deletions at these junctions were more frequent. Type 1 diabetes patients showed a moderate but significant shortening of TCRB CDR3s in all four CD4+ subsets.

Germline values: CDR1 MNHEY, CDR2 SMNVEV (reference sequence). The CDR3 extends over 16 amino acids. V trimming: 6 bases; J trimming: 1 base; junction bases outside the gene matches: 8. The authors reverse transcribed all of the isolated RNA, so sequencing captured expressed TCRB transcripts. The table came from immunoSEQ multiplex PCR; TCRdb's copy has only in-frame clones and leaves some out. The sample lists approximately 150,000 clones; around 8.8% were seen once. This clonotype was sampled from a man aged 25-45 years with type 1 diabetes. V gene TRBV27 combines with J gene TRBJ2-2; 7 nucleotides match TRBD1. Sequences were obtained from central memory CD4+ T cells from blood. The CDR3 nucleotides read TGTGCCAGCAGGCCGTATCGACAGGGGAACACCGGGGAGCTGTTTTTT. Translating gives CASRPYRQGNTGELFF.